This T cell receptor beta chain comes out of a study of regulatory T cells in long-lasting Graves disease. This clonotype was recorded many times. Construction of the TCR beta libraries employed iRepertoire HTBI primers in conjunction with Arm-PCR of CDR3 regions. TCRdb redid the calling of the multiplex PCR reads with MiXCR, one entry per CDR3 protein. Of under 300,000 distinct CDR3 sequences listed, about 16% are singletons. This sample's time point: newly diagnosed GD, antithyroid drugs for less than 3 months. Extracted PBMC RNA gave rise to the TCR library. Trimming shortened V by 0 bases and J by 2 bases, and 13 bases separated the two germline ends. The germline V gene has CDR1 DFQATT and CDR2 SNEGSKA (reference sequence). The CDR3 loop spans 15 amino acids.

The sequencing used peripheral blood mononuclear cells (PBMCs), collected at new diagnosis, from a patient treated with antithyroid drugs. The chain carries TRBV20-1 and TRBJ2-5; D is possibly TRBD2 (6 bases). This TCR was sampled from a female donor with Graves disease. The CDR3: CSARDLEGRQETQYF. The CDR3, as DNA: TGCAGTGCTAGAGATCTGGAGGGTCGTCAAGAGACCCAGTACTTC.